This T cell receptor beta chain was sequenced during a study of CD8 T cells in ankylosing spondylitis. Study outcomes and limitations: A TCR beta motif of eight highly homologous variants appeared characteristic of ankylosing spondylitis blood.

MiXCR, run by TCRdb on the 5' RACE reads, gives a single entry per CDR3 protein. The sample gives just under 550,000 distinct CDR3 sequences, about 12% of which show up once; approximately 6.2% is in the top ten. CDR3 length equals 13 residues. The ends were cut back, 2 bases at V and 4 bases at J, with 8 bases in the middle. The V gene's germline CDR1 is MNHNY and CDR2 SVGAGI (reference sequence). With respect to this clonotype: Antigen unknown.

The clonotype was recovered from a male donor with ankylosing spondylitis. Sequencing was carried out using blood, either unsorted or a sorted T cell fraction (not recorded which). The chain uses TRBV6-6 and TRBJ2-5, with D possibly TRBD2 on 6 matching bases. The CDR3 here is CASSYRSGETQYF. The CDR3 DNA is TGTGCCAGCAGTTACCGTAGCGGAGAGACCCAGTACTTC.